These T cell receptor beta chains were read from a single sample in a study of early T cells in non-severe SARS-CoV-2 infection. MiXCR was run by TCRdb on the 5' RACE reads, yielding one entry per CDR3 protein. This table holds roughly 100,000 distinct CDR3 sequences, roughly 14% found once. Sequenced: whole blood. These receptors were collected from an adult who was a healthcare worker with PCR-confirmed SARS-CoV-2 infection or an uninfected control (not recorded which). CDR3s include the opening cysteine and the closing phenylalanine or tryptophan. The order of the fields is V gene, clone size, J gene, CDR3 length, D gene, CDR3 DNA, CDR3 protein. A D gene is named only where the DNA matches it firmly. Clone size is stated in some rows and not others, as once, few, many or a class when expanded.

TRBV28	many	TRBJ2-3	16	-	TGTGCCAGCAGTTTATGGGGCGGGTATAGCACAGATACGCAGTATTTT	CASSLWGGYSTDTQYF
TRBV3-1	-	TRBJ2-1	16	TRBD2	TGTGCCAGCAGCCAAGGACTAGCGGGAGGACGATATGAGCAGTTCTTC	CASSQGLAGGRYEQFF
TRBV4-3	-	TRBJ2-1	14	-	TGCGCCAGCAGCCAATCGACAGGCTTTCATGAGCAGTTCTTC	CASSQSTGFHEQFF
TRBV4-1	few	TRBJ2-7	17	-	TGCGCCAGCAGCCAAAACCCCACCCCGGGGACCGGTGTCGAGCAGTACTTC	CASSQNPTPGTGVEQYF
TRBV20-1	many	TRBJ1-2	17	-	TGCAGTGCTAGAGCACCTCCGCCGACACCCGAAAACTATGGCTACACCTTC	CSARAPPPTPENYGYTF
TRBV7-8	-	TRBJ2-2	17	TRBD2	TGTGCCAGCAGCCCGACCCCTAGCGGGAACGGGCACGGGGAGCTGTTTTTT	CASSPTPSGNGHGELFF
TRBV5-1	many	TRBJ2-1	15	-	TGCGCCAGCAGCCTCGCGGACGGGTTAGTGAATGAGCAGTTCTTC	CASSLADGLVNEQFF
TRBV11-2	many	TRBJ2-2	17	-	TGTGCCAGCAGCTTGGGGGAGAGGATCTTTAACACCGGGGAGCTGTTTTTT	CASSLGERIFNTGELFF
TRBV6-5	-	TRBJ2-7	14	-	TGTGCCAGCAGTTACGACAGCACTATCTACGAGCAGTACTTC	CASSYDSTIYEQYF
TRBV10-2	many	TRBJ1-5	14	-	TGCGCCAGCAGTGAGTCGATGGGAAATCAGCCCCAGCATTTT	CASSESMGNQPQHF
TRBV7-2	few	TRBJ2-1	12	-	TGTGCCAGCAGCTTGCTTTTCGGTGAGCAGTTCTTC	CASSLLFGEQFF
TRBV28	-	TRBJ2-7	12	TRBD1	TGTGCCAGCAGTGGGACAGGGGACGAGCAGTACTTC	CASSGTGDEQYF
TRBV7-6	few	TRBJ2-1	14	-	TGTGCCAGCAGCCCGACGAGGGAAGGTAATGAGCAGTTCTTC	CASSPTREGNEQFF
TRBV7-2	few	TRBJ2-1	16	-	TGTGCCAGCAGCCCGGAGGGGGCGGGAGTCCCCCGTGAGCAGTTCTTC	CASSPEGAGVPREQFF
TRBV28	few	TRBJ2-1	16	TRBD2	TGTGCCAGCAGTTTGATTGGTAGCGGGAGGAAAAATGAGCAGTTCTTC	CASSLIGSGRKNEQFF
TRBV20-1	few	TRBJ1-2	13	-	TGCAGTGCTCGGACGGACGGCCACTATGGCTACACCTTC	CSARTDGHYGYTF
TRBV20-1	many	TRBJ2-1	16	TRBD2	TGCAGTGCTTACACGGGAGGCCATATTCTCCATAATGAGCAGTTCTTC	CSAYTGGHILHNEQFF
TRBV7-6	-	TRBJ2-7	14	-	TGTGCCAGCAGCTTAGATCCAGCCGGCCACGAGCAGTACTTC	CASSLDPAGHEQYF
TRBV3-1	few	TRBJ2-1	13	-	TGTGCCAGCAGGGGGACTGGCTACAATGAGCAGTTCTTC	CASRGTGYNEQFF
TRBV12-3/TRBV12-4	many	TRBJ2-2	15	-	TGTGCCAGCAGTCCTTCCGCTAGGAACACCGGGGAGCTGTTTTTT	CASSPSARNTGELFF
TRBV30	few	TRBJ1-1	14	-	TGTGCCTGGAGACCCAACCACTCAGGGACTGAAGCTTTCTTT	CAWRPNHSGTEAFF
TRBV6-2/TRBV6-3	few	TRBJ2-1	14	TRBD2	TGTGCCAGCAGTTTGCGGGGGAGATACAATGAGCAGTTCTTC	CASSLRGRYNEQFF
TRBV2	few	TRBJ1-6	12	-	TGTGCCAGCAGTGACCCAAATTCACCCCTCCACTTT	CASSDPNSPLHF
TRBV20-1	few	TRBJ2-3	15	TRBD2	TGCAGTGCTAGCGGCGGGGGTGCGGACACAGATACGCAGTATTTT	CSASGGGADTDTQYF
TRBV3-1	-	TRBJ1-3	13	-	TGTGCCAGCAGCCATTCGGGGGATCACACCATATATTTT	CASSHSGDHTIYF
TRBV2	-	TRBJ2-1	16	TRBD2	TGTGCCAGCAGTGATTCTGGCGGGAGCGGTAACAATGAGCAGTTCTTC	CASSDSGGSGNNEQFF
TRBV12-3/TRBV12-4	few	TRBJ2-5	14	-	TGTGCCAGCAGGCCCTTGGACGGACAAGAGACCCAGTACTTC	CASRPLDGQETQYF
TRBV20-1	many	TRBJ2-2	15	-	TGCAGTGCTAGAGTGGCGGGAAGTAATACCGGGGAGCTGTTTTTT	CSARVAGSNTGELFF
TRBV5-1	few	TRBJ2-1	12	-	TGCGCCAGCAGCTTGGGGGTAACTGAGCAGTTCTTC	CASSLGVTEQFF
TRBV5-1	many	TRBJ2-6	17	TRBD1	TGCGCCAGCAGCTTGGGACAGGGGGTGTTTCGGGCCAACGTCCTGACTTTC	CASSLGQGVFRANVLTF
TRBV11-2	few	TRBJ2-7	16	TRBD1	TGTGCCAGCAGCCGGAACCCGGGACAGGGGGGGTACGAGCAGTACTTC	CASSRNPGQGGYEQYF
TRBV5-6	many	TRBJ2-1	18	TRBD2	TGTGCCAGCAGCTTGAAACTAGCGGGGCGCAGCTCCTACAATGAGCAGTTCTTC	CASSLKLAGRSSYNEQFF
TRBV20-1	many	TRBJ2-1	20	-	TGCAGTGCTAGGGTTAGCGTAACGGAGCTGTTCACCGGACGTTACAATGAGCAGTTCTTC	CSARVSVTELFTGRYNEQFF
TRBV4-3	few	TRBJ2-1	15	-	TGCGCCAGCAGCCAGGGGGCCCCTCTCTACAATGAGCAGTTCTTC	CASSQGAPLYNEQFF
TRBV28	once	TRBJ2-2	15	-	TGTGCCAGCAGTCCCCGGACGTTGAACACCGGGGAGCTGTTTTTT	CASSPRTLNTGELFF
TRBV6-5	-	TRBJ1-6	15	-	TGTGCCAGAACCCCGGGGGCCAGGGGAGGGTCACCCCTCCACTTT	CARTPGARGGSPLHF
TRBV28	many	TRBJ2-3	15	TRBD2	TGTGCCAGCAGTTTTAGCGGGTCAAGCACAGATACGCAGTATTTT	CASSFSGSSTDTQYF
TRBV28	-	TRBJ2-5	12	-	TGTGCCACCACAGGTTTCCAAGAGACCCAGTACTTC	CATTGFQETQYF
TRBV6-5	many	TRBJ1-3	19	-	TGTGCCAGCAGTAAGACGTACGCCGCGATGTCCTACTCTGGAAACACCATATATTTT	CASSKTYAAMSYSGNTIYF
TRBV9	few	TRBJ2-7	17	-	TGTGCCAGCAGCGGGCTGACAGGAAAGCCCTTTTGCGACGAGCAGTACTTC	CASSGLTGKPFCDEQYF
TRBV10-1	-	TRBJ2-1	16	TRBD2	TGCGCCAGCAGTGAGTATGGTAGCGGGAGACCCAATGAGCAGTTCTTC	CASSEYGSGRPNEQFF
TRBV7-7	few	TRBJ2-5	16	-	TGTGCCAGCAGCGCCTCCCCCTCCGATACCGGGGAGACCCAGTACTTC	CASSASPSDTGETQYF
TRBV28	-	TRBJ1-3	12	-	TGTGCCAGCAGTAATAGCGGAAACACCATATATTTT	CASSNSGNTIYF
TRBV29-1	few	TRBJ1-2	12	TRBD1	TGCATCGGGACAGTCGATAACTATGGCTACACCTTC	CIGTVDNYGYTF
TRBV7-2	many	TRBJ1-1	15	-	TGTGCCAGCAGCCCGAACCAGGTACTGAACACTGAAGCTTTCTTT	CASSPNQVLNTEAFF